These 22 T cell receptor beta chains came from one sample sequenced in a study of cytomegalovirus exposure and HLA in healthy donors. The study ran its PCR with 60 Vbeta and 13 Jbeta primers. Repertoires were generated with immunoSEQ multiplex PCR, while TCRdb's copy carries only in-frame clones and drops some. The sample yields 90,000 to 120,000 clones, around 79% seen once. The material sequenced was PBMCs. The source of these receptors is a man aged 60 to 75 in good health and CMV-seropositive.

V is TRBV4-1 and J is TRBJ2-2, with a weak D call TRBD2 (7 bases). Looked up from germline, CDR1 is MGHRA and CDR2 is YSYEKL. This CDR3 region has 15 residues. Trimming shortened V by 1 base and J by 5 bases, and 11 bases separated the two germline ends. The CDR3 DNA sequence: TGCGCCAGCAGCCAAGCCGGGGGGCGGACCGGGGAGCTGTTTTTT. This gives the protein CASSQAGGRTGELFF.

The CDR3 reads CASSLRGLWPQPGGYTF. In DNA form, the CDR3 reads TGTGCCAGCAGTTTAAGGGGGCTATGGCCCCAACCGGGAGGCTACACCTTC. The chain is built from TRBV27 and TRBJ1-2; 7 bases line up with TRBD1. Per germline, CDR1 MNHEY and CDR2 SMNVEV (reference sequence). The junction had 17 bases not matched to a gene; V was cut back by 2 bases and J by 8 bases. The CDR3 runs to 17 residues.

The chain recombines TRBV11-2 with TRBJ1-1, with 9 bases aligning to TRBD1. V lost 1 base and J lost 5; bases outside the gene matches: 11. From germline, CDR1 is SGHAT and CDR2 FQNNGV. The CDR3 is 17 residues long. DNA for the CDR3: TGTGCCAGCAGCTTAGCGGGGACAGGGATGGTACGAACTGAAGCTTTCTTT. This sequence encodes CASSLAGTGMVRTEAFF.

This sequence joins TRBV6-1 and TRBJ1-3; D call uncertain. The CDR3 length is 16 residues. Germline assignment: CDR1 MNHNS and CDR2 SASEGT. V lost 3 bases and J 3 bases, leaving 15 bases between the germline ends. CDR3 coding DNA: TGTGCCAGCAGTGAGGCCCCGAGGGTTAATGGAAACACCATATATTTT. This sequence encodes CASSEAPRVNGNTIYF.

The chain combines TRBV27 with TRBJ1-5; a weak D match, TRBD1 (5 bases). This CDR3 has 15 amino acids. Germline V lookup: CDR1 MNHEY, CDR2 SMNVEV (reference sequence). Trimming took 8 bases from V and 0 from J, leaving 14 bases between them. CDR3 in amino acids: CASRQIPYSNQPQHF. In nucleotides, the CDR3 is TGTGCCAGCCGACAGATCCCCTATAGCAATCAGCCCCAGCATTTT.

The chain combines TRBV6-5 with TRBJ1-1; D is perhaps TRBD1 (6 bases). The CDR3 runs 16 residues. Trimming pared 2 bases from V and 4 bases from J, leaving 17 bases between. CDR1 is MNHEY, CDR2 SVGAGI, per germline. The CDR3: CASSYTPQGRGTEAFF. In DNA, the CDR3 is TGTGCCAGCAGTTACACCCCACAGGGACGGGGCACTGAAGCTTTCTTT.

J is TRBJ1-1 and V is TRBV29-1; D remains unclear. This CDR3 contains 11 residues. Trimming pared 3 bases from V and 6 bases from J, leaving 8 bases between. The germline V gene has CDR1 SQVTM and CDR2 ANQGSEA. In DNA, the CDR3 is TGCAGCGTTGAGCGGAATTCTGAAGCTTTCTTT. As protein: CSVERNSEAFF.

To note about this clone: Distinct nucleotide sequences in the sample also encode this CDR3. The CDR3 region has the DNA TGTGCCAGCAGCTTAGGACTGCCGAACACTGAAGCTTTCTTT. Translated, it gives CASSLGLPNTEAFF. The chain is built from TRBV7-9 and TRBJ1-1; D call uncertain. Germline V lookup: CDR1 SEHNR, CDR2 FQNEAQ (reference sequence). The CDR3 sequence is 14 residues long. V shed 1 base and J shed 1 base, with 7 bases lying between them. The complete variable domain, with remaining parts taken from reference TRBV7-9 and TRBJ1-1, reads DTGVSQNPRHKITKRGQNVTFRCDPISEHNRLYWYRQTLGQGPEFLTYFQNEAQLEKSRLLSDRFSAERPKGSFSTLEIQRTEQGDSAMYLCASSLGLPNTEAFFGQGTRLTVV.

The chain employs TRBV5-4 and TRBJ2-5; 10 nucleotides line up with TRBD2. The length of the CDR3 is 15 residues. Germline trimming cut 4 bases from V and 4 bases from J; bases unmatched to any gene: 7. The germline V gene has CDR1 SGHNT and CDR2 YYREEE (reference sequence). As DNA, the CDR3 is TGTGCCAGCAGCATAGCGGGGGGCAGAGTAGAGACCCAGTACTTC. Translated: CASSIAGGRVETQYF.

V is TRBV28 and J is TRBJ1-2, with 8 bases matching TRBD1. This CDR3 has 15 amino acids. Germline CDR1 MDHEN, CDR2 SYDVKM. V was pared by 4 bases and J by 5 bases, with 9 bases of the junction left unmatched. CDR3 DNA: TGTGCCAGCAGTTCCGGACAGGGCGGACTATATGGCTACACCTTC. Translation gives CASSSGQGGLYGYTF.

The V call is TRBV6-1, the J call TRBJ1-3, with D tentatively TRBD1 (6 bases). Trimming stripped 1 base from V and 0 bases from J, with 16 bases between. The germline V gene encodes CDR1 MNHNS and CDR2 SASEGT. The CDR3 has 18 residues. DNA of the CDR3: TGTGCCAGCAGTGAAGGGACAGCCTACTCCCTCTCTGGAAACACCATATATTTT. This gives the protein CASSEGTAYSLSGNTIYF.

This clone appeared a single time. The chain joins TRBV28 to TRBJ2-7; a possible D gene is TRBD2 (6 bases). The germline V and J ends were trimmed by 9 bases and 3 bases, with 12 bases remaining between them. Looked up from germline, CDR1 is MDHEN and CDR2 is SYDVKM. This CDR3 region has 12 residues. Here the CDR3 reads CASTRGFYEQYF. The CDR3 DNA reads as TGTGCCAGTACCCGGGGGTTCTACGAGCAGTACTTC. Variable domain in full (rest from reference TRBV28 and TRBJ2-7): DVKVTQSSRYLVKRTGEKVFLECVQDMDHENMFWYRQDPGLGLRLIYFSYDVKMKEKGDIPEGYSVSREKKERFSLILESASTNQTSMYLCASTRGFYEQYFGPGTRLTVT.

CDR3 protein: CASSLLDREFNGYTF. The CDR3 DNA is TGTGCCAGCAGCCTACTTGACAGGGAATTCAATGGCTACACCTTC. This chain joins TRBV11-2 and TRBJ1-2; 7 bases line up with TRBD1. CDR3 length: 15 residues. The V and J ends lost 5 bases and 6 bases, in that order; junction bases with no gene match: 12. The germline gives CDR1 SGHAT, CDR2 FQNNGV.

The chain carries TRBV5-1 and TRBJ1-6, with D possibly TRBD1 on 5 matching bases. CDR3 length: 14 amino acids. CDR1 and CDR2 from the germline V gene are SGHRS and YFSETQ. V lost 4 bases and J 7 bases, leaving 12 bases between the germline ends. The CDR3 coding sequence is TGCGCCAGCAGCGCCCAGGGACTAAATTCACCCCTCCACTTT. It translates to CASSAQGLNSPLHF.

The genes are TRBV14 and TRBJ2-7; 10 bases line up with TRBD1. The CDR3 consists of 15 residues. CDR1 SGHDN and CDR2 FVKESK come from the germline V gene. V shed 4 bases and J 3 bases; nucleotides not matched to a gene: 6. CDR3 nucleotides: TGTGCCAGCAGCCGGACAGGGGGAAGCATCTACGAGCAGTACTTC. Encoded protein: CASSRTGGSIYEQYF.

The chain links TRBV2 to TRBJ2-1, with a tentative D call TRBD1 (6 bases). The V end was cut by 9 bases, the J end by 6 bases, with 15 bases between. This CDR3 has 13 amino acids. The germline CDR1 and CDR2 sequences are SNHLY and FYNNEI. CDR3 nucleotides: TGTGCCAGTGACGTCGGCAGGGGCAATGAGCAGTTCTTC. Translating gives CASDVGRGNEQFF.

The chain couples TRBV18 to TRBJ2-7, with TRBD1 identical over 9 bases. Trimming removed 3 bases from V and 4 bases from J; junction bases left unmatched: 7. The germline V gene has CDR1 KGHSH and CDR2 LQKENI. The CDR3 runs 15 residues. In DNA form, the CDR3 reads TGTGCCAGCTCACCGGGGGGACAGGGAGGATACGAGCAGTACTTC. Translating it yields CASSPGGQGGYEQYF.

This sequence joins TRBV30 and TRBJ1-4; 10 positions agree with TRBD1. Germline V gene data show CDR1 as GTSNPN and CDR2 as SVGIG (reference sequence). The CDR3 spans 17 residues. With 3 bases clipped from V and 3 bases from J, the junction kept 10 bases outside the gene matches. This CDR3 reads CAWSPKTGGSSNEKLFF. The CDR3 DNA sequence: TGTGCCTGGAGCCCCAAGACAGGGGGCAGTTCTAATGAAAAACTGTTTTTT.

The DNA of the CDR3 is TGCGCCAGCAGTCCAAAGACTAGCGGGGGCCTAACTGGGGCCAACGTCCTGACTTTC. Its translation: CASSPKTSGGLTGANVLTF. V gene TRBV23-1 combines with J gene TRBJ2-6, with TRBD2 matching over 12 bases. TRBV23-1 is an ORF; its function is uncertain. This CDR3 contains 19 residues. J lost 2 bases, V lost 4 bases, and 9 bases had no gene match.

The sample holds one count of this clone. This same CDR3 is encoded by further DNA sequences in the sample. This chain connects TRBV5-1 to TRBJ2-5; TRBD2 aligns across 7 bases. CDR1 and CDR2 (germline): SGHRS, YFSETQ. CDR3 length: 14 residues. After removal of 0 bases from V and 5 bases from J, the junction contained 4 bases not matched to a gene. The CDR3 reads CASSLAGSGETQYF. The CDR3 nucleotides read TGCGCCAGCAGCTTGGCGGGTAGCGGGGAGACCCAGTACTTC.

The chain is built from TRBV9 and TRBJ1-1; 9 positions match TRBD1. The CDR3 has 20 amino acids. With 2 bases clipped from V and 2 bases from J, the junction kept 19 bases outside the gene matches. Germline V lookup: CDR1 SGDLS, CDR2 YYNGEE. CDR3 in DNA: TGTGCCAGCAGCGTGGGGTGGGACAGGGTGAAAAGCGGTAGAAACACTGAAGCTTTCTTT. This encodes CASSVGWDRVKSGRNTEAFF.

The V and J genes are TRBV5-4 and TRBJ2-3, with TRBD2 matching over 8 bases. Losses at the gene ends were 4 bases for V and 3 bases for J; bases not matched to a gene: 1. CDR1 and CDR2 (germline): SGHNT, YYREEE (reference sequence). There are 13 residues in the CDR3. CDR3 nucleotide sequence: TGTGCCAGCAGCGCGGGGGGAACAGATACGCAGTATTTT. Residues: CASSAGGTDTQYF. The whole variable domain, filled in from reference TRBV5-4 and TRBJ2-3, reads ETGVTQSPTHLIKTRGQQVTLRCSSQSGHNTVSWYQQALGQGPQFIFQYYREEENGRGNFPPRFSGLQFPNYSSELNVNALELDDSALYLCASSAGGTDTQYFGPGTRLTVL.